The sequence of this T cell receptor (beta chain) was determined in a study of T cells after yellow fever vaccination. Study outcomes and limitations: Sorted repertoires could include abundant contaminating clonotypes from bulk cells.

This CDR3 is 14 amino acids long. CDR1 and CDR2 (germline): MNHEY, SVGAGI. Between the trimmed V and J ends, which lost 6 bases and 4 bases, there was a span of 14 bases. TCRdb processed the 5' RACE reads anew with MiXCR; each CDR3 protein has one entry. The repertoire consists of 150,000 to 200,000 distinct CDR3 sequences, with approximately 11% occurring once and the leading ten covering 35% to 45%. This clonotype was seen a few times. Its cognate antigen is unknown. The source is a man aged 18-30 years who received the YFV17D yellow fever vaccine. The chain is built from TRBV6-5 and TRBJ2-3, with D perhaps matching TRBD2 (5 bases). This specimen was CD8+ T cells sorted from PBMCs, taken 15 days after the yellow fever booster vaccination. The CDR3 nucleotides are TGTGCCAGCAGGCTGACCTCGGGGTCAGATACGCAGTATTTT. This sequence encodes CASRLTSGSDTQYF.